This T cell receptor beta chain was retrieved from a study of regulatory T cells in long-lasting Graves disease. The wider study: Newly diagnosed Graves' patients had taken antithyroid drugs under 3 months. Whole-study results and caveats: Fewer public clonotypes were shared by new patients (just under 1,000) than by persistent patients (about 2,700).

V was clipped by 3 bases and J by 3 bases, with 9 bases between them. The CDR3 length is 14 residues. Germline CDR1 is MNHEY and CDR2 is SMNVEV (reference sequence). This clonotype was counted at least ten times. No antigen is known for it. Regarding time point: newly diagnosed GD, antithyroid drugs for less than 3 months. Extracted PBMC RNA gave rise to the TCR library. With iRepertoire HTBI primers and Arm-PCR of CDR3 regions, TCR beta libraries were built. Authors' methods: Identification of gene segments yielded some 61 TRBV and about 14 TRBJ across samples. Using its own MiXCR run on the multiplex PCR reads, TCRdb lists one record per CDR3 protein. TCRdb, not the authors, supplied the V and J calls. Among 200,000 to 250,000 distinct CDR3 sequences listed, 20% to 25% were seen once.

The clonotype originates from a female donor with Graves disease. Source: peripheral blood mononuclear cells (PBMCs), taken at new diagnosis, from a patient treated with antithyroid drugs. V and J are TRBV27 and TRBJ1-5; D might be TRBD1 (6 bases). The CDR3 region has the DNA TGTGCCAGCAGTTTTACAGGGATCAATCAGCCCCAGCATTTT. This sequence encodes CASSFTGINQPQHF.